The rows below give T cell receptor beta chains drawn from one sample of a study of T cell repertoires in cytomegalovirus infection. TCRdb reprocessed the reads with MiXCR, giving one entry per CDR3 protein. The table lists a few hundred thousand distinct CDR3 sequences, under 45% of them singletons. No cognate antigen is known for these TCRs. The sample in question was cultured PBMCs, obtained from culture after CMV antigen stimulation. These receptors originate from a human donor in good health (CMV status not recorded). Some clones in this sample may be carry-over from other donors' samples. Both conserved end residues are part of each CDR3. The D gene is left open where the match is weak. Clone size is not always given. Where it is, it says once, few, many or a class for expanded clones.

D	size	V	J	CDR3	DNA
-	-	TRBV10-3	TRBJ2-5	CAIRRTGRGETQYF	TGTGCCATCAGGAGGACAGGGCGGGGGGAGACCCAGTACTTC
TRBD2	-	TRBV12-3/TRBV12-4	TRBJ2-1	CASRYLAGSGSNEQFF	TGTGCCAGCAGGTACCTAGCGGGGTCCGGATCCAATGAGCAGTTCTTC
-	-	TRBV11-2	TRBJ1-5	CASSRPDWIYSNQPQHF	TGTGCCAGCAGCCGACCCGACTGGATTTATAGCAATCAGCCCCAGCATTTT
-	-	TRBV7-2	TRBJ1-3	CASSLAGGSLSGNTIYF	TGTGCCAGCAGCTTAGCTGGGGGGTCTCTCTCTGGAAACACCATATATTTT
TRBD2	few	TRBV7-9	TRBJ2-7	CASSERLAGMYEQYF	TGTGCCAGCAGCGAGCGACTAGCGGGGATGTACGAGCAGTACTTC
TRBD1	-	TRBV5-4	TRBJ1-6	CASSPGQGRNSPLHF	TGTGCCAGCAGCCCAGGACAGGGAAGGAATTCACCCCTCCACTTT
-	-	TRBV14	TRBJ2-6	CASSRWDSGANVLTF	TGTGCCAGCAGCCGATGGGACTCTGGGGCCAACGTCCTGACTTTC
-	few	TRBV12-3/TRBV12-4	TRBJ2-4	CASRSGRAKNIQYF	TGTGCCAGCAGATCGGGGAGGGCCAAAAACATTCAGTACTTC
-	many	TRBV7-6	TRBJ2-5	CASSPRHGGGNQETQYF	TGTGCCAGCAGCCCCCGGCACGGCGGGGGCAATCAAGAGACCCAGTACTTC
-	-	TRBV6-2/TRBV6-3	TRBJ2-5	CASSYGSPQETQYF	TGTGCCAGCAGTTACGGCAGCCCCCAAGAGACCCAGTACTTC
-	once	TRBV4-1	TRBJ1-4	CASSKQGLNEKLFF	TGCGCCAGCAGCAAACAGGGCCTTAATGAAAAACTGTTTTTT
TRBD2	-	TRBV11-2	TRBJ2-3	CASSSGGGRFDTQYF	TGTGCCAGCAGCTCCGGGGGGGGGCGGTTTGATACGCAGTATTTT
TRBD2	few	TRBV5-4	TRBJ2-7	CASSSRLAGSYEQYF	TGTGCCAGCAGCTCCCGACTAGCGGGTTCCTACGAGCAGTACTTC
-	once	TRBV18	TRBJ1-6	CASSPDRVNSPLHF	TGTGCCAGCTCACCGGACAGAGTTAATTCACCCCTCCACTTT
-	few	TRBV6-5	TRBJ1-5	CASRDSTFLEPQHF	TGTGCCAGCAGAGACAGTACCTTTTTGGAGCCCCAGCATTTT
-	few	TRBV25-1	TRBJ2-5	CASSEPTQREETQYF	TGTGCCAGCAGTGAACCCACGCAAAGAGAAGAGACCCAGTACTTC
TRBD2	-	TRBV10-3	TRBJ2-7	CAILSGGNEQYF	TGTGCCATCCTTAGCGGGGGAAACGAGCAGTACTTC
TRBD1	-	TRBV6-1	TRBJ1-6	CASLRDRRYNSPLHF	TGTGCCAGCCTCCGGGACAGAAGATATAATTCACCCCTCCACTTT
-	few	TRBV7-2	TRBJ2-3	CASSRYSADTQYF	TGTGCCAGCAGCCGATATTCCGCAGATACGCAGTATTTT
-	-	TRBV5-1	TRBJ2-3	CASSNGPSPDTQYF	TGCGCCAGCAGTAACGGACCTTCCCCCGATACGCAGTATTTT
TRBD2	-	TRBV7-9	TRBJ2-1	CASSALAGGNEQFF	TGTGCCAGCAGCGCCCTAGCGGGGGGCAATGAGCAGTTCTTC
TRBD2	-	TRBV6-2/TRBV6-3	TRBJ2-5	CASSTGTSGSWKTQYF	TGTGCCAGCAGTACCGGGACTAGCGGGAGCTGGAAGACCCAGTACTTC
-	-	TRBV11-2	TRBJ2-1	CASSLVRARNEQFF	TGTGCCAGCAGCTTAGTTCGGGCTAGAAATGAGCAGTTCTTC
-	few	TRBV6-2/TRBV6-3	TRBJ1-1	CASTLLSGQNTEAFF	TGTGCCAGCACCCTACTCTCTGGACAGAACACTGAAGCTTTCTTT
-	few	TRBV11-2	TRBJ2-1	CASSSLVYNEQFF	TGTGCCAGCAGCTCCCTAGTATACAATGAGCAGTTCTTC
TRBD2	-	TRBV6-8	TRBJ2-1	CASRTSGGDEQFF	TGTGCCAGCAGGACTAGCGGGGGGGATGAGCAGTTCTTC
TRBD2	few	TRBV7-2	TRBJ2-7	CASSRLGLAGGEQYF	TGTGCCAGCAGCCGACTCGGACTAGCGGGAGGCGAGCAGTACTTC
TRBD2	-	TRBV27	TRBJ2-3	CASSRLAGATDTQYF	TGTGCCAGCAGTCGACTAGCGGGAGCGACAGATACGCAGTATTTT
-	few	TRBV12-3/TRBV12-4	TRBJ2-6	CASSLAGALSGANVLTF	TGTGCCAGCAGTTTAGCGGGAGCACTCTCTGGGGCCAACGTCCTGACTTTC
-	few	TRBV20-1	TRBJ2-7	CSAPARPRYEQYF	TGCAGTGCTCCGGCCAGACCGAGGTACGAGCAGTACTTC
-	-	TRBV12-3/TRBV12-4	TRBJ2-3	CASSLLEADTQYF	TGTGCCAGCAGTTTACTGGAGGCAGATACGCAGTATTTT
-	-	TRBV7-2	TRBJ1-3	CATRGLRSGNTIYF	TGTGCCACCAGGGGTCTACGCTCTGGAAACACCATATATTTT
-	once	TRBV18	TRBJ2-7	CASSQPFWRRAQVYEQYF	TGTGCCAGCTCACAGCCCTTCTGGCGCAGGGCCCAAGTCTACGAGCAGTACTTC
-	few	TRBV7-2	TRBJ2-7	CASSLGPQRDF	TGTGCCAGCAGCTTAGGACCACAAAGAGACTTC
-	-	TRBV6-1	TRBJ2-1	CASSETFRGSSEGYEQFF	TGTGCCAGCAGTGAAACTTTCAGGGGTTCCTCTGAAGGCTATGAGCAGTTCTTC
-	-	TRBV27	TRBJ1-2	CASSYGAARDYGYTF	TGTGCCAGCAGTTATGGGGCAGCGCGCGATTATGGCTACACCTTC
-	-	TRBV7-2	TRBJ2-7	CASSLLMGPYEQYF	TGTGCCAGCAGCTTATTGATGGGCCCCTACGAGCAGTACTTC
TRBD1	few	TRBV7-9	TRBJ1-5	CASSPNAWTGNQPQHF	TGTGCCAGCAGCCCTAATGCTTGGACAGGGAATCAGCCCCAGCATTTT
TRBD1	-	TRBV7-6	TRBJ1-1	CASSLGTGEYTEAFF	TGTGCCAGCAGCTTAGGGACAGGGGAGTACACTGAAGCTTTCTTT
-	-	TRBV12-3/TRBV12-4	TRBJ1-6	CASSPPLKNSPLHF	TGTGCCAGCAGTCCTCCACTTAAAAATTCACCCCTCCACTTT
TRBD1	-	TRBV4-1	TRBJ1-6	CASRRADRDGSPLHF	TGCGCCAGCAGGCGGGCGGACAGGGACGGTTCACCCCTCCACTTT
-	-	TRBV10-3	TRBJ2-2	CAIRGSRGTGELFF	TGTGCCATCCGTGGGTCTAGGGGCACCGGGGAGCTGTTTTTT
TRBD2	-	TRBV7-8	TRBJ2-2	CASSLLLAGGAGELFF	TGTGCCAGCAGCTTACTACTAGCGGGGGGGGCGGGGGAGCTGTTTTTT
TRBD1	-	TRBV7-9	TRBJ1-2	CASSLGTGGYYGYTF	TGTGCCAGCAGCCTGGGGACAGGGGGCTACTATGGCTACACCTTC
-	-	TRBV15	TRBJ1-1	CATSNRNLNTEAFF	TGTGCCACTTCCAACAGAAACTTGAACACTGAAGCTTTCTTT
-	-	TRBV2	TRBJ1-4	CASGQNEKLFF	TGTGCCAGCGGGCAGAATGAAAAACTGTTTTTT
TRBD1	few	TRBV6-2/TRBV6-3	TRBJ2-7	CASKGTAREQYF	TGTGCCAGCAAAGGGACAGCTAGAGAGCAGTACTTC
TRBD1	few	TRBV19	TRBJ1-1	CASRADRGGTEAFF	TGTGCCAGTAGAGCCGACAGGGGTGGGACTGAAGCTTTCTTT
-	many	TRBV7-8	TRBJ1-2	CASSPREGLNYGYTF	TGTGCCAGCAGTCCGAGAGAAGGGTTAAACTATGGCTACACCTTC
TRBD1	-	TRBV2	TRBJ1-2	CASSKDWTGGSNYGYTF	TGTGCCAGCAGTAAAGATTGGACAGGGGGAAGTAACTATGGCTACACCTTC
-	-	TRBV28	TRBJ2-7	CASSFPGTSGEQYF	TGTGCCAGCAGTTTCCCAGGCACCTCCGGCGAGCAGTACTTC
TRBD1	few	TRBV5-1	TRBJ1-2	CASSFLQGNYGYTF	TGCGCCAGCAGCTTCCTACAGGGGAACTATGGCTACACCTTC
-	few	TRBV7-2	TRBJ2-7	CASSLFVSGDREQYF	TGTGCCAGCAGCTTATTTGTTAGCGGAGATAGAGAGCAGTACTTC
-	-	TRBV19	TRBJ1-3	CASTAGAGGNTIYF	TGTGCCAGTACCGCGGGAGCAGGGGGAAACACCATATATTTT
-	-	TRBV19	TRBJ1-5	CASSILDGNNQPQHF	TGTGCCAGTAGTATCCTAGACGGTAACAATCAGCCCCAGCATTTT